This paragraph reports one T cell receptor beta chain. The genes are named according to mouse. With the read ending 4 residues before the CDR3 end, the germline J gene is used to fill in that end. This sample stems from a study of CD8+ T cells in alopecia areata. Isolated RNA was reverse transcribed into cDNA used as the sequencing template. Produced via immunoSEQ multiplex PCR; TCRdb's table is partial and in-frame only. The specimen has about 300,000 clones, none found just once. On the basis of CD4, CD8alpha, NKG2D, NKG2ACE and other markers, pooled cutaneous lymph node cells were sorted. The CDR3 is 15 amino acids. Trimming removed 4 bases from V and 0 bases from J; junction bases left unmatched: 4. Germline V gives CDR1 SNHLY, CDR2 FYNGKV (reference sequence).

This chain links TRBV3 with TRBJ2-7, with TRBD2 matching over 9 bases. The sample consisted of CD4+ T cells sorted from a lymph node. This TCR was recovered from a C3H/HeJ mouse with alopecia areata. Mouse strain MHC haplotype: H2-k. CDR3 DNA (partial): TGTGCCAGCAGCTCCGGGACTGGGAGCTCCTAT. Its protein is CASSSGTGSSY. The entire CDR3 protein is CASSSGTGSSYEQYF.